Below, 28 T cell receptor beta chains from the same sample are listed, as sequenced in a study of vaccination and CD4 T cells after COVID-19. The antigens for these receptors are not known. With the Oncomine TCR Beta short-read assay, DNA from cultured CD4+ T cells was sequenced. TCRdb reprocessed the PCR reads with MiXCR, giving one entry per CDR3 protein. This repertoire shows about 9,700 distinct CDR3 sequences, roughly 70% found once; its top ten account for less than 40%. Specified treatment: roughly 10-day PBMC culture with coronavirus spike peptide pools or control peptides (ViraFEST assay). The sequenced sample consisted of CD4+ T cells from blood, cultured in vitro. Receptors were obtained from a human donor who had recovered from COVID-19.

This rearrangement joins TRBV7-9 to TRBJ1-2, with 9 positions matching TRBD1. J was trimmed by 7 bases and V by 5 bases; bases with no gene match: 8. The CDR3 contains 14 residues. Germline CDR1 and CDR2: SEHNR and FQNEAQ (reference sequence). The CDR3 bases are TGTGCCAGCAGCGAACAGGGGGCGTTGGGTGGCTACACCTTC. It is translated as CASSEQGALGGYTF.

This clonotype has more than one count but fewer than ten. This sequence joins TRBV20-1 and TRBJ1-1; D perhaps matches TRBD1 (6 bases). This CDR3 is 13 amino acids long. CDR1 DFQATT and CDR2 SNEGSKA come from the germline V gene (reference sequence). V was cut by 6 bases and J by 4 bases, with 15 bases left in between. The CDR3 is CSANRDTTTEAFF. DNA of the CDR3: TGCAGTGCAAACCGGGACACCACCACTGAAGCTTTCTTT.

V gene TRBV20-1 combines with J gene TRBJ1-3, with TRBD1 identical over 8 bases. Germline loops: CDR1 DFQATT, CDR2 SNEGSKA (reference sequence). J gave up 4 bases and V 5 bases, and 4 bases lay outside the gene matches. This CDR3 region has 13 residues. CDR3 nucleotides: TGCAGTGCTCCAGGGGGCGCCGGAAACACCATATATTTT. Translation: CSAPGGAGNTIYF.

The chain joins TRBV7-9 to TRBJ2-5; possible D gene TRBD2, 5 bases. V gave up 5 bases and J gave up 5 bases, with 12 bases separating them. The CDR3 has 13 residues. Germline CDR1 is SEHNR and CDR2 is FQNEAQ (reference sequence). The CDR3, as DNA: TGTGCCAGCAGCCCCGGGGATGCGGAGACCCAGTACTTC. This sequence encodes CASSPGDAETQYF.

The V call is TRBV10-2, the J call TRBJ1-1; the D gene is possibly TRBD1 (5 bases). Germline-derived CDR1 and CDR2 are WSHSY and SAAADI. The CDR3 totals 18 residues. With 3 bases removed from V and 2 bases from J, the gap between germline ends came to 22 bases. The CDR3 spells CASSEPLGRGRLNTEAFF. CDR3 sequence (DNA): TGCGCCAGCAGTGAACCCTTAGGTAGGGGACGGCTAAACACTGAAGCTTTCTTT.

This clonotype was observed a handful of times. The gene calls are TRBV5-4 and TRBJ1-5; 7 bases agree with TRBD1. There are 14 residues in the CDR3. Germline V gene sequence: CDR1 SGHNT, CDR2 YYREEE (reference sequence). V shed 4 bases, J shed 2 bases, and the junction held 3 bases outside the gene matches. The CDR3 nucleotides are TGTGCCAGCAGCGTCGACAGGGGCAATCAGCCCCAGCATTTT. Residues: CASSVDRGNQPQHF.

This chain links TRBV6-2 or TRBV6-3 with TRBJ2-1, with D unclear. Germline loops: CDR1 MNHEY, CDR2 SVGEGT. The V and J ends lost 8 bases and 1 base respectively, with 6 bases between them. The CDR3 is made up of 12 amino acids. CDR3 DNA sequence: TGTGCCAGCGGGGATTCCTACAATGAGCAGTTCTTC. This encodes CASGDSYNEQFF.

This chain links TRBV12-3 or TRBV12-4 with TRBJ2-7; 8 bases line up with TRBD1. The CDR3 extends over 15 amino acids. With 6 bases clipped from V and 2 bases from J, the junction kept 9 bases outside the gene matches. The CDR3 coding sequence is TGTGCCAGCAGCCTCCGGACAGGGATCCCCTACGAGCAGTACTTC. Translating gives CASSLRTGIPYEQYF.

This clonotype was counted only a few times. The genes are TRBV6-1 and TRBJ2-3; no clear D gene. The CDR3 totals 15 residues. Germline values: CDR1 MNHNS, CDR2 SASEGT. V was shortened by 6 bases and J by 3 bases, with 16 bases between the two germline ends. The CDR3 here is CASSRSALETDTQYF. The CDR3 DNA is TGTGCCAGCAGCCGTTCGGCCCTTGAGACAGATACGCAGTATTTT.

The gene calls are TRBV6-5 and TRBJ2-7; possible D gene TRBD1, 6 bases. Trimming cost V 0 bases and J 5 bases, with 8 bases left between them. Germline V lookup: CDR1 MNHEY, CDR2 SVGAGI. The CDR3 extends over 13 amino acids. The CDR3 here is CASSYSRGDEQYF. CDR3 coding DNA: TGTGCCAGCAGTTACTCCAGGGGAGACGAGCAGTACTTC.

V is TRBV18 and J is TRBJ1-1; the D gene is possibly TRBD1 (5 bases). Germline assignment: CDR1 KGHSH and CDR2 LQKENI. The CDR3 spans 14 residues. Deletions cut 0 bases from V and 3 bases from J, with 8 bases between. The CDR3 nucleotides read TGTGCCAGCTCACCACCAGGGGCGTACACTGAAGCTTTCTTT. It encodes CASSPPGAYTEAFF.

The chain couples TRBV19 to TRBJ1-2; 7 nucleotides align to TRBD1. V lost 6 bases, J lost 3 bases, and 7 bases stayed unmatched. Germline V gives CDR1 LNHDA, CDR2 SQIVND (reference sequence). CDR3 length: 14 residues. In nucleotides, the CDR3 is TGTGCCAGTAGGACAGGGAGGTCGGACTATGGCTACACCTTC. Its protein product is CASRTGRSDYGYTF.

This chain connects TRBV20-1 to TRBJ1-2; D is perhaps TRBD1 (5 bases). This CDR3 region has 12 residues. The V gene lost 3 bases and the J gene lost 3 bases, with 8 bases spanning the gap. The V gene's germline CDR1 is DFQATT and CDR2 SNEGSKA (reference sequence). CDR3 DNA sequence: TGCAGTGCTAGTGTGACAGACTATGGCTACACCTTC. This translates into CSASVTDYGYTF.

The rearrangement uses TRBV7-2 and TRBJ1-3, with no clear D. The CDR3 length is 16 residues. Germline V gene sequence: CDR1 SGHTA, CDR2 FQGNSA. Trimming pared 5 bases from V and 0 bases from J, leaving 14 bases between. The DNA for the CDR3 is TGTGCCAGCAGCCTCGAGGAGGGTCTCTCTGGAAACACCATATATTTT. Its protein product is CASSLEEGLSGNTIYF.

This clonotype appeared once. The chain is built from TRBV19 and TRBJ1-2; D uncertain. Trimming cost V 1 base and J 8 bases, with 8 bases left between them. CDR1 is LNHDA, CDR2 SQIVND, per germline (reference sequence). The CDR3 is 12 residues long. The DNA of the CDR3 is TGTGCCAGTAGTATAGGGACGGGGGGCTACACCTTC. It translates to CASSIGTGGYTF. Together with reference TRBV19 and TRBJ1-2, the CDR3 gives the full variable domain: DGGITQSPKYLFRKEGQNVTLSCEQNLNHDAMYWYRQDPGQGLRLIYYSQIVNDFQKGDIAEGYSVSREKKESFPLTVTSAQKNPTAFYLCASSIGTGGYTFGSGTRLTVV.

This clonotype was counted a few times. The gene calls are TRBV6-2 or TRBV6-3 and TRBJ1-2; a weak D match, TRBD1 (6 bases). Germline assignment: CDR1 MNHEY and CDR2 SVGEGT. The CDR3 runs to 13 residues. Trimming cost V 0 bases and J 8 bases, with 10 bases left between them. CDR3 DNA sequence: TGTGCCAGCAGTTACTCACAGGGAGGCGGCTACACCTTC. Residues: CASSYSQGGGYTF.

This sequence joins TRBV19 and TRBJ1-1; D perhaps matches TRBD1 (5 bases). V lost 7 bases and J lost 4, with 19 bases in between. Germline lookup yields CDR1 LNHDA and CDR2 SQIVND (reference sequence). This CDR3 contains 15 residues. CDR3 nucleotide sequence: TGTGCCAGTAAGGGGAGTCCCTCCCCAGGCACTGAAGCTTTCTTT. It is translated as CASKGSPSPGTEAFF.

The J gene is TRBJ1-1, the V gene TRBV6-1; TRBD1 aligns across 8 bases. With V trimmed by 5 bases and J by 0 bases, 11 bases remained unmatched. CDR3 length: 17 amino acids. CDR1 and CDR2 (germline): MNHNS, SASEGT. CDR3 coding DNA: TGTGCCAGCAGTCGGGGTGGGACAGGAGGTTTGAACACTGAAGCTTTCTTT. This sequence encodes CASSRGGTGGLNTEAFF.

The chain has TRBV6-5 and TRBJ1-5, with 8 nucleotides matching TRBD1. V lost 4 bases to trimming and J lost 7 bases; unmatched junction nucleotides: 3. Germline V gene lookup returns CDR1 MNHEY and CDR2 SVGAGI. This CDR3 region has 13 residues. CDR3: CASSSDRAQPQHF. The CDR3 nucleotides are TGTGCCAGCAGTTCGGACAGGGCGCAGCCCCAGCATTTT.

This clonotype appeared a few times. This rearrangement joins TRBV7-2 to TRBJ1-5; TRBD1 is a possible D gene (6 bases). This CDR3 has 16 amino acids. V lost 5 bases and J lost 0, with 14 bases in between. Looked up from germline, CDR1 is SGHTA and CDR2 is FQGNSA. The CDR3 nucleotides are TGTGCCAGCAGCCAAGGACAGCCCTATAGCAATCAGCCCCAGCATTTT. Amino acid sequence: CASSQGQPYSNQPQHF.

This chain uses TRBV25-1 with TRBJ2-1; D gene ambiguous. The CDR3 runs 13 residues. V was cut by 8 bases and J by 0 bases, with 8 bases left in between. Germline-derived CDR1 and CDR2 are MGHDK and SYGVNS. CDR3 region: CASRNPSYNEQFF. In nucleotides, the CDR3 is TGTGCCAGCCGCAATCCCTCCTACAATGAGCAGTTCTTC.

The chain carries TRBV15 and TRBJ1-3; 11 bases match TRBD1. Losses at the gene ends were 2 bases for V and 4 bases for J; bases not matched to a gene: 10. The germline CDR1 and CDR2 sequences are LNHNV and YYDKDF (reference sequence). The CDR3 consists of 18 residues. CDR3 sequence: CATSRMGQGEGHGNTIYF. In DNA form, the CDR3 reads TGTGCCACCAGCAGAATGGGACAGGGGGAAGGGCACGGAAACACCATATATTTT.

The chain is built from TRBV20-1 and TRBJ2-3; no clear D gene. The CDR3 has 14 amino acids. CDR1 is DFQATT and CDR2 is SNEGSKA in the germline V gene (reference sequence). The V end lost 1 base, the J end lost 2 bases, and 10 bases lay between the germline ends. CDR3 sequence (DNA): TGCAGTGCTAGAGCCGGTCGGGCCACAGATACGCAGTATTTT. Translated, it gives CSARAGRATDTQYF.

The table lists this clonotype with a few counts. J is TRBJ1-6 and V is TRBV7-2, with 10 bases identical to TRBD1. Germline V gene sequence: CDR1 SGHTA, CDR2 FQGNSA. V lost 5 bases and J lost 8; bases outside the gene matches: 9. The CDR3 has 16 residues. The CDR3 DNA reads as TGTGCCAGCAGCCCGTCCGGGGACAGGGGTTATTCACCCCTCCACTTT. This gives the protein CASSPSGDRGYSPLHF.

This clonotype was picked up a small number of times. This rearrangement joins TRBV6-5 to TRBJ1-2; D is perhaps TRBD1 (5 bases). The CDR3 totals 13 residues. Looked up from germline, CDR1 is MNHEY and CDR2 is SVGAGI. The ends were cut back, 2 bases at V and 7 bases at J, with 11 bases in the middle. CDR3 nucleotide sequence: TGTGCCAGCAGTTACCAAGGGGAGTCTGGCTACACCTTC. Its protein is CASSYQGESGYTF.

CDR3 sequence: CASSSPLAGFTDTQYF. DNA of the CDR3: TGCGCCAGCAGCTCCCCTCTAGCGGGGTTCACAGATACGCAGTATTTT. The chain has TRBV5-1 and TRBJ2-3; 9 bases are a match to TRBD2. The CDR3 extends over 16 amino acids. V lost 3 bases, J lost 2 bases, and 7 bases stayed unmatched. Germline V gene data show CDR1 as SGHRS and CDR2 as YFSETQ.

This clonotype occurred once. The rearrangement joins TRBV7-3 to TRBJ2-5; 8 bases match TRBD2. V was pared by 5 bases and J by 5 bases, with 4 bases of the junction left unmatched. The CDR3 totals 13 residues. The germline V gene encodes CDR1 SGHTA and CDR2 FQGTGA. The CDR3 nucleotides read TGTGCCAGCAGCCCAGCGGGAGTCGAGACCCAGTACTTC. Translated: CASSPAGVETQYF. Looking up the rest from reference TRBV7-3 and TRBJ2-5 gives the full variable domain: GAGVSQTPSNKVTEKGKYVELRCDPISGHTALYWYRQSLGQGPEFLIYFQGTGAADDSGLPNDRFFAVRPEGSVSTLKIQRTERGDSAVYLCASSPAGVETQYFGPGTRLLVL.

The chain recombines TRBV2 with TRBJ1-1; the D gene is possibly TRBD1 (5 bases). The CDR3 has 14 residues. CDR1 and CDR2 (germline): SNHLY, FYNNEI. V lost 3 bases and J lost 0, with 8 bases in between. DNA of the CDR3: TGTGCCAGCAGTGACTTGGGGGTGAACACTGAAGCTTTCTTT. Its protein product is CASSDLGVNTEAFF.